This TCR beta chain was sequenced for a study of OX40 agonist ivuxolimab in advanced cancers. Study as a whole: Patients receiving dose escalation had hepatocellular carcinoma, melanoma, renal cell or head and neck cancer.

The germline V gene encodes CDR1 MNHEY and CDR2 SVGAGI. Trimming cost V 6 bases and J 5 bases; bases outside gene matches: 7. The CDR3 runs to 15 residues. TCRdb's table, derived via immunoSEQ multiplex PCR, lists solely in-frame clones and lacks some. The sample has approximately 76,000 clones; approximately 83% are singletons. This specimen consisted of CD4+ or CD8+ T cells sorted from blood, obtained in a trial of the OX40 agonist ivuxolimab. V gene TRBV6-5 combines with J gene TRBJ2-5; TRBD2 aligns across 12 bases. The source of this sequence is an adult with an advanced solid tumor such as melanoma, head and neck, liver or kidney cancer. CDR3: CASSRPSGGAETQYF. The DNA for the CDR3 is TGTGCCAGCAGCCGACCTAGCGGGGGGGCGGAGACCCAGTACTTC.